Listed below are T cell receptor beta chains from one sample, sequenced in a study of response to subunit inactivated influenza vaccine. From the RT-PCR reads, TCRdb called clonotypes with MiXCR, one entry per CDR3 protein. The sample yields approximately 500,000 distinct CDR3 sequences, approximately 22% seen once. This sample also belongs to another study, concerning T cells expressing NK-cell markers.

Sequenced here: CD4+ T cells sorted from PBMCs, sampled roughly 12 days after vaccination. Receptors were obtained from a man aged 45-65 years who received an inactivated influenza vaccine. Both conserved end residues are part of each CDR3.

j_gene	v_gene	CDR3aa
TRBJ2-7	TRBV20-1	CSAPRVSGSYEQYF
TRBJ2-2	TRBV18	CASSPTANTGELFF
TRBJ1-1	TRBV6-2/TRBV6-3	CASSPWGQENTEAFF
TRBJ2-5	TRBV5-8	CASSLFGLREQETQYF
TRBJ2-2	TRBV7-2	CASSLYLAGGVGELFF
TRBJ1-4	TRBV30	CAWSGGGTANEKLFF
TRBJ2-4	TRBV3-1	CASSQSPAPGVNIQYF
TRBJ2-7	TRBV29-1	CSVENRGRGRYEQYF
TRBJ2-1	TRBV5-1	CASSHRQGRGYLSSYNEQFF
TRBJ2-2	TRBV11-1	CASSKTGLSAGELFF
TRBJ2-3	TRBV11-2	CASSPGLAGGLGLADTQYF
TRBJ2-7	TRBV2	CASTEQGSYEQYF
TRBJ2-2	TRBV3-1	CASSHGSGELFF
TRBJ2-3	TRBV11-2	CASSPRIAGGASTDTQYF
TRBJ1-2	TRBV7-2	CASSLLSYANYGYTF
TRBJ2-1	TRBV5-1	CASSLAASYNEQFF
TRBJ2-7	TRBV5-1	CASSPRGGRSYEQYF
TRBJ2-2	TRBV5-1	CASSSKVGTTGELFF
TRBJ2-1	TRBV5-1	CASSLGGGVPNEQFF
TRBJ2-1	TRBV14	CASSQGRLAGGAYNEQFF
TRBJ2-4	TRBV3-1	CASSQFYGGSVKNIQYF
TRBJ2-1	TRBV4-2	CASSPAGVFYNEQFF
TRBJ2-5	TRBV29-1	CSVSWYQETQYF
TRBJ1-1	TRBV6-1	CASSGQNLADTNTEAFF
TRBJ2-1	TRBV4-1	CASSQDLAGARSYNEQFF
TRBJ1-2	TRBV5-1	CASSLVSGSAGYTF
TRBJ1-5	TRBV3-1	CASSQDVAGQPQHF
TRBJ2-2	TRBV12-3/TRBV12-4	CASSLVAGGPAGELFF
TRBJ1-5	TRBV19	CASSMGRNSNQPQHF
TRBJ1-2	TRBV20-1	CSASDSIYGYTF
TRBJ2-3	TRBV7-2	CASSLGVSGGTDTQYF
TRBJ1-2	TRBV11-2	CASSRIKGFGGYTF
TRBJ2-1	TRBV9	CASSVATRLAHNEQFF
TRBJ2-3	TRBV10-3	CAIRQDTDTQYF
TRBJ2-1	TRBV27	CASSSSGAWFF
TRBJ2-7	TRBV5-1	CASSLLAEAYEQYF
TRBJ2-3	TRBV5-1	CASKVSSDTQYF
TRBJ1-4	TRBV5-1	CASSPEMPRNEKLFF
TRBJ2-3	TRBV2	CASRDYSNADTQYF
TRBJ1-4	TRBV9	CASSADTTNEKLFF
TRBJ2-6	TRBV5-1	CASSLDGRSSGANVLTF
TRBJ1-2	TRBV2	CASGQEHYGYTF
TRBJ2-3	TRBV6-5	CASSYSSGRTDTQYF
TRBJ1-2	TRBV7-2	CASSLGEGAQAGYTF